One and the same sample provided the 25 T cell receptor beta chains below, sequenced in a study of cytomegalovirus exposure and HLA in healthy donors. Profiling relied on immunoSEQ multiplex PCR, and the TCRdb table lists in-frame clones only, not all of them. Here the sample spans about 160,000 clones, approximately 86% being singletons. The sequencing sample was made of PBMCs. The receptors stem from a man younger than 45 in good health and CMV-seropositive.

The chain employs TRBV6-5 and TRBJ2-7; D not certain. The germline V gene encodes CDR1 MNHEY and CDR2 SVGAGI. CDR3 length equals 11 residues. V gave up 6 bases and J gave up 6 bases, with 9 bases separating them. CDR3 nucleotide sequence: TGTGCCAGCAGCCTACTTAGCGAGCAGTACTTC. Protein: CASSLLSEQYF.

CDR3 sequence reads: CSVSTGGRYGYTF. The CDR3 DNA sequence: TGCAGCGTCTCGACAGGGGGACGGTATGGCTACACCTTC. The chain is built from TRBV29-1 and TRBJ1-2; 9 bases are a match to TRBD1. This CDR3 contains 13 residues. Unmatched junction bases numbered 7, after V lost 6 bases and J lost 5 bases. CDR1 SQVTM and CDR2 ANQGSEA come from the germline V gene.

V gene TRBV7-2 combines with J gene TRBJ1-2, with 12 nucleotides matching TRBD1. The CDR3 sequence is 15 residues long. Germline V gives CDR1 SGHTA, CDR2 FQGNSA. With V trimmed by 3 bases and J by 8 bases, 7 bases remained unmatched. DNA for the CDR3: TGTGCCAGCAGCTTGTTCCGGGACAGGGGGCAGGGCTACACCTTC. This encodes CASSLFRDRGQGYTF.

The rearrangement uses TRBV5-1 and TRBJ2-5; 12 bases map to TRBD2. V lost 2 bases to trimming and J lost 4 bases; unmatched junction nucleotides: 3. The CDR3 consists of 15 residues. The germline V gene has CDR1 SGHRS and CDR2 YFSETQ. In nucleotides, the CDR3 is TGCGCCAGCAGCTTCAGACTAGCGGGGGTAGAGACCCAGTACTTC. It specifies CASSFRLAGVETQYF.

The chain combines TRBV7-2 with TRBJ1-6; weak D call: TRBD1 (6 bases). Germline V CDR1 and CDR2: SGHTA, FQGNSA. V was cut by 5 bases and J by 6 bases, with 17 bases left in between. The CDR3 consists of 16 residues. CDR3 residues: CASSGADRPLNSPLHF. Here the CDR3 DNA reads TGTGCCAGCAGCGGAGCTGACAGGCCCCTTAATTCACCCCTCCACTTT.

V usage is TRBV9 and J usage is TRBJ2-5; a possible D gene is TRBD1 (6 bases). V lost 7 bases, J lost 3 bases, and 13 bases lay in between. Germline loops: CDR1 SGDLS, CDR2 YYNGEE. This CDR3 region has 13 residues. CDR3 sequence reads: CASSKRQEETQYF. The CDR3 bases are TGTGCCAGCTCTAAGAGACAGGAAGAGACCCAGTACTTC.

CDR3 coding DNA: TGTGCCAGCAGTAGACGGACAGGGTATCAGCCCCAGCATTTT. Amino acid sequence: CASSRRTGYQPQHF. The rearrangement uses TRBV6-5 and TRBJ1-5, with TRBD1 matching over 8 bases. Germline CDR1 reads MNHEY; CDR2 reads SVGAGI. Losses at the gene ends were 5 bases for V and 5 bases for J; bases not matched to a gene: 5. CDR3 length equals 14 residues.

The rearrangement joins TRBV2 to TRBJ2-7; D possibly corresponds to TRBD2 (7 bases). There are 16 residues in the CDR3. V lost 5 bases to trimming and J lost 1 base, with 18 bases between them. Germline V gene data show CDR1 as SNHLY and CDR2 as FYNNEI. The DNA for the CDR3 is TGTGCCAGCAGTTATGGGAGGGGGGCAGGATCCTACGAGCAGTACTTC. Its translation is CASSYGRGAGSYEQYF.

This sequence joins TRBV19 and TRBJ2-1, with 9 positions matching TRBD1. This CDR3 region has 16 residues. Germline V gene data show CDR1 as LNHDA and CDR2 as SQIVND (reference sequence). The V segment lost 3 bases and the J segment 4 bases; nucleotides outside the gene matches: 7. The CDR3 protein is CASSISGTGFYNEQFF. Here the CDR3 DNA reads TGTGCCAGTAGTATTTCCGGGACAGGGTTTTACAATGAGCAGTTCTTC.

The chain joins TRBV7-2 to TRBJ2-2; 9 nucleotides line up with TRBD2. V shed 5 bases and J 2 bases; nucleotides not matched to a gene: 9. Germline values: CDR1 SGHTA, CDR2 FQGNSA. This CDR3 has 17 amino acids. The CDR3 spells CASSRGLARGNTGELFF. The CDR3, as DNA: TGTGCCAGCAGCCGAGGACTAGCGCGGGGAAACACCGGGGAGCTGTTTTTT.

This chain uses TRBV5-4 with TRBJ2-7; weak D call: TRBD2 (5 bases). Deletions cut 4 bases from V and 3 bases from J, with 11 bases between. The CDR3 runs 13 residues. The germline V gene encodes CDR1 SGHNT and CDR2 YYREEE (reference sequence). The CDR3 spells CASSTGGSYEQYF. As DNA, the CDR3 is TGTGCCAGCAGCACCGGAGGCAGCTACGAGCAGTACTTC.

In this sample, this clone turned up a few times. CDR3 bases: TGTGCCTGGAGGAAGGGGAACGAGCAGTACTTC. Protein product: CAWRKGNEQYF. J is TRBJ2-7 and V is TRBV30, with D perhaps TRBD1 (5 bases). CDR3 size: 11 residues. The germline V gene encodes CDR1 GTSNPN and CDR2 SVGIG (reference sequence). The germline V and J ends were trimmed by 3 bases and 5 bases, with 8 bases remaining between them.

This clone has only a few counts. The chain is built from TRBV27 and TRBJ1-6; D gene uncertain. The V gene's germline CDR1 is MNHEY and CDR2 SMNVEV (reference sequence). V was shortened by 7 bases and J by 3 bases, with 13 bases between the two germline ends. The CDR3 runs 15 residues. The CDR3, as DNA: TGTGCCAGCACCCCGGTGGGCCTCTATAATTCACCCCTCCACTTT. As protein: CASTPVGLYNSPLHF.

The chain is built from TRBV9 and TRBJ2-7; 10 bases are a match to TRBD1. In germline, CDR1 is SGDLS, CDR2 YYNGEE. There are 16 residues in the CDR3. V gave up 3 bases and J gave up 4 bases; unmatched junction bases: 10. In DNA form, the CDR3 reads TGTGCCAGCAGCGGGGGACAGGGGATCGGGACGTACGAGCAGTACTTC. Translated: CASSGGQGIGTYEQYF.

The rearrangement joins TRBV5-6 to TRBJ1-1; perhaps TRBD1 as D (5 bases). CDR3 length equals 14 residues. The germline V and J ends were trimmed by 5 bases and 4 bases, with 15 bases remaining between them. Germline V gene data show CDR1 as SGHDT and CDR2 as YYEEEE. The chain's CDR3 is CASSGGESGTEAFF. CDR3 in DNA: TGTGCCAGCAGTGGAGGGGAGTCGGGCACTGAAGCTTTCTTT.

This clone showed up just a few times. The V call is TRBV7-9, the J call TRBJ2-7; 8 bases map to TRBD1. Germline V lookup: CDR1 SEHNR, CDR2 FQNEAQ (reference sequence). V was clipped by 5 bases and J by 3 bases; unmatched bases: 6. The CDR3 covers 14 residues. The CDR3 sequence: CASSGQGIGYEQYF. CDR3 DNA: TGTGCCAGCAGCGGACAGGGCATAGGCTACGAGCAGTACTTC.

A remark on this clone: This sample includes further DNA sequences coding for the same CDR3. The V and J genes are TRBV6-5 and TRBJ1-5; possibly TRBD1 for D (5 bases). CDR3 length equals 16 residues. CDR1 is MNHEY, CDR2 SVGAGI, per germline. Between the trimmed V and J ends, which lost 0 bases and 2 bases, there was a span of 11 bases. CDR3 coding DNA: TGTGCCAGCAGTTACTCGAGGCAGGGCGGCAATCAGCCCCAGCATTTT. Amino acids: CASSYSRQGGNQPQHF.

The J gene is TRBJ1-4, the V gene TRBV9, with 9 positions matching TRBD1. The ends lost 2 bases at V and 5 bases at J; junction bases unmatched: 4. This CDR3 has 15 amino acids. Per germline, CDR1 SGDLS and CDR2 YYNGEE. CDR3 sequence: CASSVTGGFNEKLFF. CDR3 DNA: TGTGCCAGCAGCGTGACAGGGGGGTTCAATGAAAAACTGTTTTTT.

V is TRBV19 and J is TRBJ2-3; 11 bases fit TRBD1. Trimming at V came to 8 bases and at J to 5 bases, leaving 0 bases not matched to a gene. CDR1 and CDR2 from the germline V gene are LNHDA and SQIVND (reference sequence). There are 12 residues in the CDR3. The CDR3 DNA is TGTGCCAGTGGGACAGGGGGAGATACGCAGTATTTT. Its protein product is CASGTGGDTQYF.

This clone showed up just a few times. This chain connects TRBV7-6 to TRBJ2-7; 7 positions agree with TRBD1. The ends lost 4 bases at V and 2 bases at J; junction bases unmatched: 8. Germline loops: CDR1 SGHVS, CDR2 FNYEAQ. The CDR3 has 15 residues. CDR3 sequence (DNA): TGTGCCAGCAGCTCCCCGAACAGGGGAACCTACGAGCAGTACTTC. Translation gives CASSSPNRGTYEQYF.

The chain employs TRBV6-5 and TRBJ1-6; D possibly corresponds to TRBD1 (5 bases). The V end was cut by 3 bases, the J end by 0 bases, with 9 bases between. The CDR3 is made up of 16 amino acids. Germline lookup yields CDR1 MNHEY and CDR2 SVGAGI. The CDR3 nucleotides are TGTGCCAGCAGTTATGACAGTCGCTCCTATAATTCACCCCTCCACTTT. Its translation: CASSYDSRSYNSPLHF.

The J gene is TRBJ2-3, the V gene TRBV14; D is unclear. This CDR3 is 16 amino acids long. CDR1 SGHDN and CDR2 FVKESK come from the germline V gene. V was clipped by 0 bases and J by 3 bases, with 13 bases between them. The CDR3 bases are TGTGCCAGCAGCCAAGATCGTGGAGCGTTGACAGATACGCAGTATTTT. Translated: CASSQDRGALTDTQYF.

This clone was seen a single time. CDR3: CASLANYGYTF. DNA for the CDR3: TGTGCCAGCTTAGCTAACTATGGCTACACCTTC. J is TRBJ1-2 and V is TRBV2; no reliable D call. The V gene's germline CDR1 is SNHLY and CDR2 FYNNEI. The V end was cut by 8 bases, the J end by 0 bases, with 4 bases between. This CDR3 is 11 amino acids long.

This clone was seen once. The CDR3 coding sequence is TGTGCCAGCAGTGACCCGGGACAGGGGTACTACGAGCAGTACTTC. Encoded protein: CASSDPGQGYYEQYF. The rearrangement links TRBV6-6 to TRBJ2-7; 10 bases line up with TRBD1. After removal of 5 bases from V and 3 bases from J, the junction contained 7 bases not matched to a gene. Per the germline V gene, CDR1 is MNHNY and CDR2 is SVGAGI (reference sequence). The length of the CDR3 is 15 residues.

V usage is TRBV4-3 and J usage is TRBJ2-1, with 14 bases identical to TRBD2. The CDR3 runs to 17 residues. Trimming at V came to 4 bases and at J to 6 bases, leaving 8 bases not matched to a gene. Germline V gives CDR1 LGHNA, CDR2 YSLEER. The CDR3 here is CASSPETSGGASNEQFF. DNA for the CDR3: TGCGCCAGCAGCCCGGAGACTAGCGGGGGGGCTTCCAATGAGCAGTTCTTC.